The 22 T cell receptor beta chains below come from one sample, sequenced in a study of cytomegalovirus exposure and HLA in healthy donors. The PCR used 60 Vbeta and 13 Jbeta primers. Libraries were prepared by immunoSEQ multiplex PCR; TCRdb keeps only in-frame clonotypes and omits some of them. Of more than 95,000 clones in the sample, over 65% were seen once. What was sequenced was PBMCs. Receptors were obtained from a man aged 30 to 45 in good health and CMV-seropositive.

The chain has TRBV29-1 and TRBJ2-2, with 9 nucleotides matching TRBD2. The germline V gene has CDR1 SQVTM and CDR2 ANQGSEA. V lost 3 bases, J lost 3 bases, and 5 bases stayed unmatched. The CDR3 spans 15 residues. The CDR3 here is CSVDSGSLDTGELFF. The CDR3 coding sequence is TGCAGCGTTGATAGCGGGAGTTTAGACACCGGGGAGCTGTTTTTT.

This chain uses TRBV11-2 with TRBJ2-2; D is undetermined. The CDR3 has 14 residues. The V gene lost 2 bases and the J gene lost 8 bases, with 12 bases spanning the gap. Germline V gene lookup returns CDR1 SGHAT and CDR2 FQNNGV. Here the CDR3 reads CASSLSPATGELFF. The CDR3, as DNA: TGTGCCAGCAGCTTATCGCCCGCGACAGGGGAGCTGTTTTTT.

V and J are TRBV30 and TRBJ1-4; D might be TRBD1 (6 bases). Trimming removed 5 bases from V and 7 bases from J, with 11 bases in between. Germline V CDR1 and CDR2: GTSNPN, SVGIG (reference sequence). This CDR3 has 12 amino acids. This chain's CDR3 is CAWGAGAEKLFF. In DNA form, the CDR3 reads TGTGCCTGGGGGGCGGGGGCTGAAAAACTGTTTTTT.

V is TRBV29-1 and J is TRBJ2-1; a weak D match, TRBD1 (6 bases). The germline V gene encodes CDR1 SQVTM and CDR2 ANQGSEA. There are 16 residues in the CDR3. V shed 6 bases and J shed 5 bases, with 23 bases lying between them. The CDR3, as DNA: TGCAGCGTCGTCATAGGGGACAAAAAAAGAAACAATGAGCAGTTCTTC. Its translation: CSVVIGDKKRNNEQFF.

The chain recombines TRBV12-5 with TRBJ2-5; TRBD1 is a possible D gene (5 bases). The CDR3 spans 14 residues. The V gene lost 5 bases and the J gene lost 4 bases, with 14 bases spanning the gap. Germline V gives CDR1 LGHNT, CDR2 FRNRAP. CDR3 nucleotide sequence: TGTGCTAGTGGTCGATCAGGGTGGTCAGAGACCCAGTACTTC. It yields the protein CASGRSGWSETQYF. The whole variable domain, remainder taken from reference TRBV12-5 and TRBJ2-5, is DARVTQTPRHKVTEMGQEVTMRCQPILGHNTVFWYRQTMMQGLELLAYFRNRAPLDDSGMPKDRFSAEMPDATLATLKIQPSEPRDSAVYFCASGRSGWSETQYFGPGTRLLVL.

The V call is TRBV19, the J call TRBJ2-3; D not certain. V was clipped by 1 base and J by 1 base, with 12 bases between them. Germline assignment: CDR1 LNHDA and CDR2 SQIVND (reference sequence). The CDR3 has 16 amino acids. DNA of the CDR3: TGTGCCAGTAGTATAGCGGCTAGTGGAGGCACAGATACGCAGTATTTT. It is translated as CASSIAASGGTDTQYF. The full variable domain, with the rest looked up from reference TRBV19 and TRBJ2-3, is DGGITQSPKYLFRKEGQNVTLSCEQNLNHDAMYWYRQDPGQGLRLIYYSQIVNDFQKGDIAEGYSVSREKKESFPLTVTSAQKNPTAFYLCASSIAASGGTDTQYFGPGTRLTVL.

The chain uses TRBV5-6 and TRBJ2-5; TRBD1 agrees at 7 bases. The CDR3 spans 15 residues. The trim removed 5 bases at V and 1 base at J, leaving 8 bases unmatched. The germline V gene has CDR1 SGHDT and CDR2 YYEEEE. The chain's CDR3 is CASSPGQNFQETQYF. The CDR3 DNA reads TGTGCCAGCAGTCCGGGACAGAACTTCCAAGAGACCCAGTACTTC.

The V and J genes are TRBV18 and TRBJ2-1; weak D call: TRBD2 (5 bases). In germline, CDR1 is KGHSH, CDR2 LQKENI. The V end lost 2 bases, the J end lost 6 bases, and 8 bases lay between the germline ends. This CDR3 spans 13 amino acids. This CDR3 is CASSPVEGNEQFF. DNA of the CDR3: TGTGCCAGCTCACCAGTAGAGGGCAATGAGCAGTTCTTC.

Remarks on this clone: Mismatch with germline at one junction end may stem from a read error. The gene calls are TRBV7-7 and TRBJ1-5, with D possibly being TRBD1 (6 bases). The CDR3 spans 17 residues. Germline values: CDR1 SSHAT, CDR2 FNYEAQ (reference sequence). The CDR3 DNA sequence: TGTGCTAGCAGCTTTAAGGGGGAATCGGTTAGCAATCAGCCCCAGCATTTT. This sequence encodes CASSFKGESVSNQPQHF.

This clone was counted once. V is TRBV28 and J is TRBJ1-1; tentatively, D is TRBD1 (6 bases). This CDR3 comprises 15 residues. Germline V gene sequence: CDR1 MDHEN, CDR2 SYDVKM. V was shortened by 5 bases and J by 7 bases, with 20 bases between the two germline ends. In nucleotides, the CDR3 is TGTGCCAGCAGTGAACCACGGGGGGCTAGGGGTGAAGCTTTCTTT. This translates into CASSEPRGARGEAFF.

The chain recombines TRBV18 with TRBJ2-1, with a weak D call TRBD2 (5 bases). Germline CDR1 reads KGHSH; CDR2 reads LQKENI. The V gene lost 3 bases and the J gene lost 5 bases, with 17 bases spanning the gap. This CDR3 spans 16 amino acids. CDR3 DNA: TGTGCCAGCTCACCTAACCATACTACGCGGGACAATGAGCAGTTCTTC. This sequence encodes CASSPNHTTRDNEQFF.

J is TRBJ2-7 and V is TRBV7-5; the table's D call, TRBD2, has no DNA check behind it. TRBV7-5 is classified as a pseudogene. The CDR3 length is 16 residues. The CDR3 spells CVRSPLFGSNPYEQYF. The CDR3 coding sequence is TGTGTCAGAAGCCCCCTATTCGGGAGTAACCCCTACGAGCAGTACTTC.

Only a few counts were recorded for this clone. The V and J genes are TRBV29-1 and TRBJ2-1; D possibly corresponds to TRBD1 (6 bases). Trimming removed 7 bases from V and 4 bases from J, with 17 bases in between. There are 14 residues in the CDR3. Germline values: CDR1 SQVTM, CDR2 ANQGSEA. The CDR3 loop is CSAKPPQGYNEQFF. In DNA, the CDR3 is TGCAGCGCCAAGCCTCCCCAGGGGTACAATGAGCAGTTCTTC.

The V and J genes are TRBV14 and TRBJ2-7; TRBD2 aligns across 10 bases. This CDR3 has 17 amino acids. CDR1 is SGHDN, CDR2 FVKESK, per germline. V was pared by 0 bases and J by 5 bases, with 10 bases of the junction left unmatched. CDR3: CASSQDSPAGGFHEQYF. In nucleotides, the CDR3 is TGTGCCAGCAGCCAAGATTCCCCAGCGGGAGGGTTCCACGAGCAGTACTTC.

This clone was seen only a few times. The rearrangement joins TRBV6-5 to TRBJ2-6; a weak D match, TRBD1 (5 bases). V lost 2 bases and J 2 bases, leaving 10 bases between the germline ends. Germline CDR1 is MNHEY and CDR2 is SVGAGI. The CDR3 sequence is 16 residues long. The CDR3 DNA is TGTGCCAGCAGTTACGCCCCAGGGACTGGGGCCAACGTCCTGACTTTC. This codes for CASSYAPGTGANVLTF.

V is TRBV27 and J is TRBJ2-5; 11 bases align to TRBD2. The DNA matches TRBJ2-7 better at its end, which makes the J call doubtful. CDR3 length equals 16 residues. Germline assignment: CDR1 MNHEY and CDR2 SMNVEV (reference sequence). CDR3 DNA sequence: TGTGCCAGCAGTTCCCTGACTAGCGGGATATCCTACGAGCAGTACTTC. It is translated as CASSSLTSGISYEQYF.

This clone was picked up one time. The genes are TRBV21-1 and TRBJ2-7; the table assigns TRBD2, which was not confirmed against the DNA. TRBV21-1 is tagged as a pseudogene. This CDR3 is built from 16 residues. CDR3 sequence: CASSKALPRWWYEQYF. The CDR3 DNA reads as TGTGCCAGCAGCAAAGCGCTTCCTCGGTGGTGGTACGAGCAGTACTTC.

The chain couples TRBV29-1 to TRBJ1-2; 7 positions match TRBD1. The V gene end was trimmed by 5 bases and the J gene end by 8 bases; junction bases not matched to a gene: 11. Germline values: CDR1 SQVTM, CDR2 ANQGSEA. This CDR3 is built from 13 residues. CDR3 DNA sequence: TGCAGCGTTTTGTCGTCGCAGGGGGAGGGCTACACCTTC. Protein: CSVLSSQGEGYTF.

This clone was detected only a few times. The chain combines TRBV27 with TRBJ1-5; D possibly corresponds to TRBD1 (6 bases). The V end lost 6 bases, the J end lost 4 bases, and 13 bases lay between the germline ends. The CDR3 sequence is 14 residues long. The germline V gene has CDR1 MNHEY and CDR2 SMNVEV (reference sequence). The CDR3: CASSSDRRNQPQHF. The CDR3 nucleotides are TGTGCCAGCAGCTCCGACAGGCGGAATCAGCCCCAGCATTTT.

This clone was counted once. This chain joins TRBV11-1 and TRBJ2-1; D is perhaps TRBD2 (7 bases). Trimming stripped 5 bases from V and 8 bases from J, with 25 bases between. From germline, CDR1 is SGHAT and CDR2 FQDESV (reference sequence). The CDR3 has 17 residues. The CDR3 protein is CASSPLGGRGSGDEQFF. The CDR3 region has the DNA TGTGCCAGCAGCCCTTTAGGGGGGAGGGGCTCGGGGGATGAGCAGTTCTTC.

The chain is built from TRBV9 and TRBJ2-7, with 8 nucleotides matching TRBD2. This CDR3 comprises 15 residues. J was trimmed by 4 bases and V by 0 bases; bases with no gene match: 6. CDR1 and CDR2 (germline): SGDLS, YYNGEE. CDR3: CASSVDGRAAYEQYF. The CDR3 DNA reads TGTGCCAGCAGCGTAGACGGGAGGGCTGCTTACGAGCAGTACTTC.

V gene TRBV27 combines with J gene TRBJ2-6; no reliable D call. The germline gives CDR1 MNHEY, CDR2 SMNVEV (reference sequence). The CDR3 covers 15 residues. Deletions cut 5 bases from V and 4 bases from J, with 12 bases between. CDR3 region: CASSPQASGANVLTF. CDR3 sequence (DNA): TGTGCCAGCAGTCCCCAGGCCTCCGGGGCCAACGTCCTGACTTTC.